Each of the 25 T cell receptor beta chains below was sequenced from the same sample in a study of cytomegalovirus exposure and HLA in healthy donors. The primer mix had 60 Vbeta and 13 Jbeta primers. Data came from immunoSEQ multiplex PCR; TCRdb stores just in-frame clones and leaves some out. The profile shows around 130,000 clones, around 70% of them singletons. Input material: PBMCs. The origin of the receptors is a human donor in good health.

V gene TRBV27 combines with J gene TRBJ2-1; D perhaps matches TRBD1 (6 bases). Germline-derived CDR1 and CDR2 are MNHEY and SMNVEV (reference sequence). Trimming removed 5 bases from V and 7 bases from J, with 18 bases in between. CDR3 length: 15 amino acids. CDR3 sequence reads: CASSPLRGQKNEQFF. In nucleotides, the CDR3 is TGTGCCAGCAGTCCCCTCCGAGGACAGAAGAATGAGCAGTTCTTC.

This chain connects TRBV7-4 to TRBJ2-3, with TRBD2 matching over 7 bases. The CDR3 length is 18 residues. The germline V gene encodes CDR1 SGHVT and CDR2 SQSDAQ. V lost 4 bases, J lost 1 base, and 14 bases stayed unmatched. The CDR3 bases are TGTGCCAGCAGCTGGCCGGGACTATTGGGGGTCGGCACAGATACGCAGTATTTT. It is translated as CASSWPGLLGVGTDTQYF.

This clone was recorded once. The V call is TRBV6-1, the J call TRBJ2-1; D perhaps matches TRBD2 (6 bases). Trimming removed 3 bases from V and 6 bases from J, with 12 bases in between. There are 14 residues in the CDR3. The germline V gene has CDR1 MNHNS and CDR2 SASEGT. The CDR3: CASSDWNGGNEQFF. The DNA of the CDR3 is TGTGCCAGCAGTGATTGGAACGGGGGCAATGAGCAGTTCTTC.

This clone was recorded a few times. The chain has TRBV21-1 and TRBJ1-5; the table assigns TRBD1, which was not confirmed against the DNA. TRBV21-1 is labeled a pseudogene. The CDR3 length is 17 residues. CDR3 region: CASSKESRQGAAQPQHF. The CDR3 region has the DNA TGTGCCAGCAGCAAAGAGAGTCGGCAGGGGGCGGCTCAGCCCCAGCATTTT.

The chain joins TRBV7-9 to TRBJ2-7; tentative D call: TRBD2 (5 bases). Per the germline V gene, CDR1 is SEHNR and CDR2 is FQNEAQ (reference sequence). The CDR3 totals 13 residues. V lost 2 bases to trimming and J lost 4 bases, with 9 bases between them. The CDR3 DNA reads as TGTGCCAGCAGCTTAAACGGGATTTACGAGCAGTACTTC. As protein: CASSLNGIYEQYF.

The rearrangement uses TRBV4-2 and TRBJ1-4; D gene uncertain. The germline CDR1 and CDR2 sequences are LGHNA and YNFKEQ. This CDR3 has 16 residues. Trimming removed 0 bases at V and 4 bases at J, with 12 bases between. Here the CDR3 reads CASSQDFSRLNEKLFF. As DNA, the CDR3 is TGTGCCAGCAGCCAAGATTTCTCCAGGCTTAATGAAAAACTGTTTTTT.

The J gene is TRBJ1-5, the V gene TRBV6-5; a possible D gene is TRBD1 (5 bases). CDR3 size: 13 residues. CDR1 and CDR2 from the germline V gene are MNHEY and SVGAGI. V was clipped by 8 bases and J by 6 bases, with 14 bases between them. CDR3 amino acids: CASAPQGGQPQHF. In DNA form, the CDR3 reads TGTGCCAGCGCACCTCAGGGAGGTCAGCCCCAGCATTTT.

The rearrangement joins TRBV19 to TRBJ2-1, with D possibly matching TRBD2 (6 bases). Trimming pared 5 bases from V and 6 bases from J, leaving 17 bases between. CDR1 LNHDA and CDR2 SQIVND come from the germline V gene (reference sequence). There are 15 residues in the CDR3. CDR3 amino acids: CASSVLAGRLNEQFF. CDR3 in DNA: TGTGCCAGTAGTGTCCTCGCGGGGAGACTCAATGAGCAGTTCTTC.

This chain uses TRBV5-1 with TRBJ1-2; 8 nucleotides agree with TRBD1. The CDR3 spans 17 residues. From germline, CDR1 is SGHRS and CDR2 YFSETQ. The trim removed 0 bases at V and 6 bases at J, leaving 13 bases unmatched. CDR3 in DNA: TGCGCCAGCAGCTTGGAGGGCAGGGGGCTCCCGAGAGATGGCTACACCTTC. This gives the protein CASSLEGRGLPRDGYTF.

V gene TRBV7-9 combines with J gene TRBJ2-2; D is possibly TRBD2 (6 bases). This CDR3 spans 14 amino acids. Trimming removed 3 bases at V and 6 bases at J, with 11 bases between. Germline values: CDR1 SEHNR, CDR2 FQNEAQ (reference sequence). The DNA of the CDR3 is TGTGCCAGCAGCTTGGCCGGGAGTGCCGGGGAGCTGTTTTTT. Translation gives CASSLAGSAGELFF.

The gene calls are TRBV9 and TRBJ1-2; 7 nucleotides agree with TRBD1. CDR1 is SGDLS, CDR2 YYNGEE, per germline. The CDR3 covers 14 residues. V lost 4 bases, J lost 5 bases, and 8 bases stayed unmatched. Written as DNA, the CDR3 is TGTGCCAGCAGCAGGACAGGTGGATCATATGGCTACACCTTC. Residues: CASSRTGGSYGYTF.

The CDR3 sequence: CASSLTGGQGQPQHF. CDR3 coding DNA: TGTGCCAGCAGCTTAACAGGGGGCCAGGGTCAGCCCCAGCATTTT. V usage is TRBV5-6 and J usage is TRBJ1-5; TRBD1 matches at 9 bases. The CDR3 contains 15 residues. V was pared by 2 bases and J by 6 bases, with 6 bases of the junction left unmatched. Per germline, CDR1 SGHDT and CDR2 YYEEEE.

Here the CDR3 reads CATTSPGTSGTDTQYF. For the CDR3, the DNA is TGTGCCACGACGAGTCCCGGGACTAGCGGGACTGATACGCAGTATTTT. The chain joins TRBV28 to TRBJ2-3; 13 positions match TRBD2. Germline CDR1 reads MDHEN; CDR2 reads SYDVKM. This CDR3 contains 16 residues. Trimming at V came to 10 bases and at J to 6 bases, leaving 13 bases not matched to a gene.

This clone showed up just a few times. The V and J genes are TRBV15 and TRBJ1-2, with 10 bases aligning to TRBD1. With 0 bases clipped from V and 4 bases from J, the junction kept 17 bases outside the gene matches. The CDR3 spans 20 residues. Germline-derived CDR1 and CDR2 are LNHNV and YYDKDF (reference sequence). The CDR3 nucleotides read TGTGCCACCAGCAGAGATGGGAGAGGGACAGGGGCCCCTTCGAGCTATGGCTACACCTTC. The encoded protein is CATSRDGRGTGAPSSYGYTF.

The V call is TRBV4-3, the J call TRBJ2-1; 11 bases line up with TRBD2. The junction had 3 bases not matched to a gene; V was cut back by 3 bases and J by 2 bases. The germline CDR1 and CDR2 sequences are LGHNA and YSLEER. This CDR3 has 16 residues. CDR3 sequence reads: CASSHQLAGAYNEQFF. The CDR3 DNA is TGCGCCAGCAGCCACCAACTAGCGGGGGCCTACAATGAGCAGTTCTTC.

A word on this clone: Mismatch with germline at one junction end may stem from a read error. This chain uses TRBV7-9 with TRBJ2-6; no definite D call. This CDR3 has 16 residues. In germline, CDR1 is SEHNR, CDR2 FQNEAQ (reference sequence). The CDR3 region is CSSSHHISSGANVLTF. For the CDR3, the DNA is TGTTCCAGCAGCCATCACATTTCCTCTGGGGCCAACGTCCTGACTTTC.

The V gene is TRBV4-3, the J gene TRBJ1-5, with D possibly matching TRBD1 (5 bases). The CDR3 loop spans 15 amino acids. Trimming shortened V by 0 bases and J by 3 bases, and 9 bases separated the two germline ends. CDR1 and CDR2 from the germline V gene are LGHNA and YSLEER. This CDR3 is CASSQEGGDNQPQHF. DNA for the CDR3: TGCGCCAGCAGCCAAGAAGGAGGGGACAATCAGCCCCAGCATTTT.

The CDR3 protein is CASSFSGGRNTGELFF. The CDR3 DNA is TGTGCCAGCAGTTTTAGCGGGGGGCGGAACACCGGGGAGCTGTTTTTT. V gene TRBV27 combines with J gene TRBJ2-2; TRBD2 matches at 10 bases. The CDR3 contains 16 residues. The V gene end was trimmed by 3 bases and the J gene end by 1 base; junction bases not matched to a gene: 2. CDR1 is MNHEY and CDR2 is SMNVEV in the germline V gene (reference sequence).

This clone was detected a few times. The genes are TRBV5-1 and TRBJ2-2; 9 positions agree with TRBD2. Germline CDR1 and CDR2: SGHRS and YFSETQ. Germline trimming cut 0 bases from V and 7 bases from J; bases unmatched to any gene: 4. This CDR3 is 15 amino acids long. In nucleotides, the CDR3 is TGCGCCAGCAGCTTGGAAGGGACTAGCTACGGGGAGCTGTTTTTT. This sequence encodes CASSLEGTSYGELFF.

The chain employs TRBV4-3 and TRBJ2-7; possibly TRBD2 for D (6 bases). The CDR3 totals 15 residues. CDR1 and CDR2 (germline): LGHNA, YSLEER. Trimming took off 1 base at V and 0 bases at J, with 10 bases between the two ends. The CDR3 coding sequence is TGCGCCAGCAGCCAAGTTGGGGGGACCTCCTACGAGCAGTACTTC. Translated, it gives CASSQVGGTSYEQYF.

This clone was counted between two and nine times. The chain recombines TRBV7-2 with TRBJ1-2; TRBD1 agrees at 9 bases. Germline V gene data show CDR1 as SGHTA and CDR2 as FQGNSA. The ends lost 1 base at V and 5 bases at J; junction bases unmatched: 5. The CDR3 totals 15 residues. CDR3 bases: TGTGCCAGCAGCTTAGGGGGGACAGGGCGGTATGGCTACACCTTC. This sequence encodes CASSLGGTGRYGYTF.

Concerning this clone: Germline and junction disagree at one end, which may indicate a read error. The rearrangement joins TRBV4-1 to TRBJ1-6; tentatively, D is TRBD1 (6 bases). CDR1 is MGHRA, CDR2 YSYEKL, per germline. The CDR3 extends over 15 amino acids. The CDR3 region is CASSQADRSNSPPHF. The CDR3 DNA reads TGCGCCAGCAGCCAAGCAGACAGGAGTAATTCACCCCCCCACTTT.

This chain uses TRBV7-6 with TRBJ2-5; possibly TRBD1 for D (6 bases). Trimming shortened V by 4 bases and J by 2 bases, and 11 bases separated the two germline ends. Germline V gives CDR1 SGHVS, CDR2 FNYEAQ. The CDR3 covers 14 residues. The DNA for the CDR3 is TGTGCCAGCAGCTCCGGGACAATGCAAGAGACCCAGTACTTC. Amino acid sequence: CASSSGTMQETQYF.

V usage is TRBV11-3 and J usage is TRBJ2-2, with 10 positions matching TRBD1. J lost 1 base, V lost 3 bases, and 5 bases had no gene match. This CDR3 has 17 amino acids. Per the germline V gene, CDR1 is SGHNT and CDR2 is YENEEA. The CDR3 loop is CASSFKRTGGNTGELFF. CDR3 DNA: TGTGCCAGCAGCTTTAAAAGGACAGGGGGGAACACCGGGGAGCTGTTTTTT. Using reference TRBV11-3 and TRBJ2-2 for the parts outside the CDR3, the full variable domain is EAGVVQSPRYKIIEKKQPVAFWCNPISGHNTLYWYLQNLGQGPELLIRYENEEAVDDSQLPKDRFSAERLKGVDSTLKIQPAELGDSAVYLCASSFKRTGGNTGELFFGEGSRLTVL.

V is TRBV2 and J is TRBJ2-4; 12 nucleotides line up with TRBD2. The CDR3 loop spans 20 amino acids. Trimming cost V 3 bases and J 1 base; bases outside gene matches: 13. Germline lookup yields CDR1 SNHLY and CDR2 FYNNEI. CDR3 in DNA: TGTGCCAGCAGTGACGGGGGACTAGCGGGCTTTATCAGGGCCAAAAACATTCAGTACTTC. Encoded protein: CASSDGGLAGFIRAKNIQYF.